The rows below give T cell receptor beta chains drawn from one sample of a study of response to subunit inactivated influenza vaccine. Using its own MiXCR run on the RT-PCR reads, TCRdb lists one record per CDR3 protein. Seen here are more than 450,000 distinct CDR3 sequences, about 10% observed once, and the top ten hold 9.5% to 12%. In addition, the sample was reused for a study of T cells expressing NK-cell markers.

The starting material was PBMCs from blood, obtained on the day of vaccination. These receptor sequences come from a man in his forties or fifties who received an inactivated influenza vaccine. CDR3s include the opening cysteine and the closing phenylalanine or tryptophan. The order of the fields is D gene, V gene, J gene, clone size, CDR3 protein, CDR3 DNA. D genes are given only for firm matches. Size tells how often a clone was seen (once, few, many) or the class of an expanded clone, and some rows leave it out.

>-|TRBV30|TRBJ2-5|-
CAWSRQGLQETQYF
TGTGCCTGGAGCCGACAGGGACTCCAAGAGACCCAGTACTTC
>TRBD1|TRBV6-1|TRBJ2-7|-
CGVGQGTREQYF
TGTGGAGTGGGACAGGGAACTAGGGAGCAGTACTTC
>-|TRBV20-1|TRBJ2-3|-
CSASLTGVGYF
TGCAGTGCTAGCCTAACGGGGGTTGGGTATTTT
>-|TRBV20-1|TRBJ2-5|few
CSVLKRQETQYF
TGCAGTGTGTTAAAGAGGCAAGAGACCCAGTACTTC
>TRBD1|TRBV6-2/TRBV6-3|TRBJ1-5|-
CASSYSRGQGQSNQPQHF
TGTGCCAGCAGTTACTCGAGGGGGCAGGGACAATCCAATCAGCCCCAGCATTTT
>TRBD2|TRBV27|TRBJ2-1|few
CASSQTSGSNEQFF
TGTGCCAGCAGCCAGACTAGCGGGAGCAATGAGCAGTTCTTC
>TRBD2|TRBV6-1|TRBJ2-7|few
CASRSGTSAEQYF
TGTGCCAGCAGGTCCGGGACTAGCGCCGAGCAGTACTTC
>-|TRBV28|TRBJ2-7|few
CASSLSRGSGFDDEQYF
TGTGCCAGCAGTTTATCAAGAGGGTCAGGGTTTGACGACGAGCAGTACTTC
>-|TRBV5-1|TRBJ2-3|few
CASSPNNFGADTQYF
TGCGCCAGCAGCCCTAACAATTTCGGCGCAGATACGCAGTATTTT
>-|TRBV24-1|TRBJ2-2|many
CATSDRGLKNTGELFF
TGTGCCACCAGTGATCGCGGGCTGAAGAACACCGGGGAGCTGTTTTTT
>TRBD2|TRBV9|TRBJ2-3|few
CASSISGGADTQYF
TGTGCCAGCAGCATTAGCGGGGGGGCAGATACGCAGTATTTT
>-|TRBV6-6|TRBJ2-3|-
CASIQRRTDTQYF
TGTGCCAGCATTCAGCGCCGCACAGATACGCAGTATTTT
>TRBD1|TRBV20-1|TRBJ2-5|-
CSARSGTGGKETQYF
TGCAGTGCTAGAAGTGGGACAGGAGGAAAAGAGACCCAGTACTTC
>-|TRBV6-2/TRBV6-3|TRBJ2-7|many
CASSYSAAPTYEQYF
TGTGCCAGCAGTTACTCAGCCGCTCCTACCTACGAGCAGTACTTC
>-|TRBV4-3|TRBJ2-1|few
CASSQDVWNEQFF
TGCGCCAGCAGCCAAGATGTGTGGAATGAGCAGTTCTTC
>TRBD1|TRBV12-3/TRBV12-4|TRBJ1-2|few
CASSETGRNYGYTF
TGTGCCAGCAGTGAGACAGGGCGGAACTATGGCTACACCTTC
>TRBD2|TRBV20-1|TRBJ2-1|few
CSARDMTSGLGNEQFF
TGCAGTGCTAGAGATATGACTAGCGGACTGGGGAATGAGCAGTTCTTC
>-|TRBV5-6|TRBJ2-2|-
CASSLNYGGMEWTGELFF
TGTGCCAGCAGCTTGAACTACGGCGGGATGGAATGGACCGGGGAGCTGTTTTTT
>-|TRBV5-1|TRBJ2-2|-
CASSFQIREVGELFF
TGCGCCAGCAGCTTTCAGATTCGGGAAGTCGGGGAGCTGTTTTTT
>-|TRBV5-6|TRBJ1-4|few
CASSFGTHNEKLFF
TGTGCCAGCAGCTTCGGGACCCATAATGAAAAACTGTTTTTT
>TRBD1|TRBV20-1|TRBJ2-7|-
CSASKAGQGGSTGAVYEQYF
TGCAGTGCTAGTAAGGCGGGACAGGGTGGTTCCACGGGGGCCGTTTACGAGCAGTACTTC
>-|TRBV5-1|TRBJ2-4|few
CASSFAGGSKNIQYF
TGCGCCAGCAGCTTCGCAGGGGGGTCCAAAAACATTCAGTACTTC
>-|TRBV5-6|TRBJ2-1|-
CASSFYRLDEQFF
TGTGCCAGCAGCTTTTATCGGTTGGATGAGCAGTTCTTC
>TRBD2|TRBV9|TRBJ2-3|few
CASSTSGGFTDTQYF
TGTGCCAGCAGCACTTCGGGGGGGTTCACAGATACGCAGTATTTT
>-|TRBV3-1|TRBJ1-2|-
CASSKERDPNYGYTF
TGTGCCAGCAGCAAGGAGCGGGACCCAAACTATGGCTACACCTTC
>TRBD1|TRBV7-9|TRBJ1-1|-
CASSRDRVLGTEAFF
TGTGCCAGCAGCCGGGACAGGGTATTGGGGACTGAAGCTTTCTTT
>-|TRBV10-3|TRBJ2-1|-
CAISPGGGDYNEQFF
TGTGCCATCAGTCCTGGGGGCGGGGATTACAATGAGCAGTTCTTC